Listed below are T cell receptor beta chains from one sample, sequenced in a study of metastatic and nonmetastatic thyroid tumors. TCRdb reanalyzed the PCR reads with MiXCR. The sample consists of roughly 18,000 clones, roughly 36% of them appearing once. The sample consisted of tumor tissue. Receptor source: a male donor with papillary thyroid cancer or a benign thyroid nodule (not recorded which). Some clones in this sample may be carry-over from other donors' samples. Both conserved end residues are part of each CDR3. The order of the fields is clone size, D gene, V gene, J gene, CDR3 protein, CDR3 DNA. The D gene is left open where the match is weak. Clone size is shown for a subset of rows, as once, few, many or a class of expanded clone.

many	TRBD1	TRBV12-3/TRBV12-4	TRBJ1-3	CASSHGGQGSGNTIYF	TGTGCCAGCAGCCACGGGGGACAGGGCTCTGGAAACACCATATATTTT
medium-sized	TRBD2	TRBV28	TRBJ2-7	CASSDLTSIYYEQYF	TGTGCCAGCAGCGACTTGACTAGCATCTACTACGAGCAGTACTTC
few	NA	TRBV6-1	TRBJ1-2	CASSKTGRGYTF	TGTGCCAGCAGTAAGACAGGAAGGGGCTACACCTTC
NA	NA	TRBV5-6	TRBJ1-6	CASSLDDRPSYSPLHF	TGTGCCAGCAGCTTGGATGACAGACCGAGCTATTCACCCCTCCACTTT
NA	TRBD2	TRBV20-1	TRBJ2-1	CSARDPRSSGITEKFF	TGCAGTGCTAGAGACCCCCGGTCTAGCGGGATCACTGAGAAGTTCTTC
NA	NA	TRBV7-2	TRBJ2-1	CASSSVGNGEQFF	TGTGCAAGCAGCTCCGTCGGGAACGGCGAGCAGTTCTTC
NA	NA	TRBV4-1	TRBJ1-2	CASSQDRSDGYTF	TGCGCCAGCAGCCAAGATAGAAGTGATGGCTACACCTTC
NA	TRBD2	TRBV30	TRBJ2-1	CAWTSGQGNEQFF	TGTGCCTGGACTAGCGGGCAGGGGAATGAGCAGTTCTTC
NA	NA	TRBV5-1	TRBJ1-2	CASSLGLNYGYTF	TGCGCCAGCAGCTTGGGGTTGAACTATGGCTACACCTTC
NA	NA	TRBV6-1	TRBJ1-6	CASSEMANSPLNF	TGTGCCAGCAGTGAAATGGCAAATTCACCCCTCAACTTT
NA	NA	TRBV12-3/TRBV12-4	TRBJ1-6	CASSLWDYNSPLHF	TGTGCCAGCAGTTTATGGGATTATAATTCACCCCTCCACTTT
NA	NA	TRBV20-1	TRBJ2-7	CSARDRDCGREQYF	TGCAGTGCTAGAGATCGGGATTGCGGGCGCGAGCAGTACTTC
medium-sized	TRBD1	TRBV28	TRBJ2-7	CASSLFQGQGYEQYF	TGTGCCAGCAGTTTATTTCAGGGACAGGGTTACGAGCAGTACTTC
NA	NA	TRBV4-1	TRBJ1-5	CASSQDGGSNQPQHF	TGCGCCAGCAGCCAAGATGGTGGGAGCAATCAGCCCCAGCATTTT
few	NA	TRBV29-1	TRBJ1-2	CSVVAEKFDGYTF	TGCAGCGTTGTAGCGGAGAAGTTCGATGGCTACACCTTC
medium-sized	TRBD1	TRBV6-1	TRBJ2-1	CASSNTGGEQFF	TGTGCCAGCAGTAATACAGGGGGTGAGCAGTTCTTC
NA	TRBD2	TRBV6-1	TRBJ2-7	CASSETSRSYEQYF	TGTGCCAGCAGTGAGACTAGCCGTTCCTACGAGCAGTACTTC
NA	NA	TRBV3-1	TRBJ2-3	CASLQATGLVTQYF	TGTGCCAGCCTCCAAGCAACGGGTTTAGTTACGCAGTATTTT
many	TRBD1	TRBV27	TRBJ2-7	CASSRNRDRNEQYF	TGTGCCAGCAGTCGGAACCGGGACAGAAACGAGCAGTACTTC
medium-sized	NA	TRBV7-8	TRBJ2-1	CASSLPPGDEQFF	TGTGCCAGCAGCCTCCCCCCGGGCGATGAGCAGTTCTTC
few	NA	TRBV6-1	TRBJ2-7	CASSEGHAVISYEQYF	TGTGCCAGCAGTGAAGGGCACGCAGTGATCTCCTACGAGCAGTACTTC
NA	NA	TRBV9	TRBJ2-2	CASSVAKGGGELFF	TGTGCCAGCAGCGTAGCAAAGGGCGGCGGGGAGCTGTTTTTT
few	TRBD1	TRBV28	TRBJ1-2	CASSPGGPHYGYTF	TGTGCCAGCAGCCCAGGGGGCCCCCACTATGGCTACACCTTC
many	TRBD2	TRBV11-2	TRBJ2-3	CASSSTSGRAGDTQYF	TGTGCCAGCAGCAGCACTAGCGGGAGGGCCGGAGATACGCAGTATTTT
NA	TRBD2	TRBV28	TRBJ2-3	CASSSTNSGKASDTQYF	TGTGCCAGCAGTTCCACAAATAGCGGGAAGGCCTCAGATACGCAGTATTTT
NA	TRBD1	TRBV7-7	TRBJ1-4	CARSLDRAGILFF	TGTGCCAGGAGCCTCGACAGGGCCGGAATACTGTTTTTT
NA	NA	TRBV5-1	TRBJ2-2	CASSPPANTGELFF	TGCGCCAGCAGTCCGCCAGCTAACACCGGGGAGCTGTTTTTT
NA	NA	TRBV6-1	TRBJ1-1	CASGFDEAFF	TGTGCCAGCGGGTTCGATGAAGCTTTCTTT